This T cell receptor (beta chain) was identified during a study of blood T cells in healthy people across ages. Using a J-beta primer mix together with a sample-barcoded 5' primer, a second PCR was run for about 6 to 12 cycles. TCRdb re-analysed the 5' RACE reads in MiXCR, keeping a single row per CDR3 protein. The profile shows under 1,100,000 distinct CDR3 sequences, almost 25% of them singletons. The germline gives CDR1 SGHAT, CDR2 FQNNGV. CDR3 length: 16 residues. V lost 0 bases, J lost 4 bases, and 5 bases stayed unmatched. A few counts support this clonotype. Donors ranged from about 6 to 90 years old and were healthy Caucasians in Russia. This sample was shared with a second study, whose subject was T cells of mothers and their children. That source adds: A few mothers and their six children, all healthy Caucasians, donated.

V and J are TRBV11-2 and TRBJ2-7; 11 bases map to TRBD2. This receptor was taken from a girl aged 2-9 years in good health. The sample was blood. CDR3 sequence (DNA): TGTGCCAGCAGCTTAGATAGACTAGCGGGGCCTTACGAGCAGTACTTC. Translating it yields CASSLDRLAGPYEQYF.